This TCR beta chain is drawn from a study of shared clonotypes between healthy human individuals. Overall study results and limits: Sampling used blood alone; tissue repertoires probably differ. Rarefaction showed sorted-subset sequencing was incomplete despite large depth. It was the non-shared clonotypes that had lower generation probabilities than clonotypes shared by all four donors.

In regard to this clone: Its antigen is undetermined.

Germline-derived CDR1 and CDR2 are SGHTA and FQGNSA. CDR3 length equals 14 residues. The ends were cut back, 4 bases at V and 5 bases at J, with 12 bases in the middle. The repertoire was sequenced with immunoSEQ multiplex PCR; TCRdb's copy has only in-frame clones and lacks some. The data contain a few million clones, roughly 92% of them seen just once; the ten biggest clones take up over 0.12%. Splitting the CD4+ cells yielded a CD45RA+ naive subset and a CD45RA-negative memory subset. The clonotype comes from a man younger than 35 in good health. The sequencing sample was made of naive CD4+ T cells sorted from blood. Subset described: CD45RA+ positively selected. J is TRBJ2-1 and V is TRBV7-2; D may match TRBD1 or TRBD2 (5 bases each). The CDR3 region is CASSSSGTNNEQFF. The DNA for the CDR3 is TGTGCCAGCAGCTCCTCCGGGACCAACAATGAGCAGTTCTTC.